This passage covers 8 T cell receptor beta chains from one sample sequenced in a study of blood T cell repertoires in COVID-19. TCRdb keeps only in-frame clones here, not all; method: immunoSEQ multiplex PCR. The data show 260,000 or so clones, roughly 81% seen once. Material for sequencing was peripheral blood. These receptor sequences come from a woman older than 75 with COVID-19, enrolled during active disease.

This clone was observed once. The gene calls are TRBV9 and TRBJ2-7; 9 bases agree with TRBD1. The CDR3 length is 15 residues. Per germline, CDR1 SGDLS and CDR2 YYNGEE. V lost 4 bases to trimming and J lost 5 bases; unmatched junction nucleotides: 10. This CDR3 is CASSFRDRVIDEQYF. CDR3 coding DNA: TGTGCCAGCAGCTTCCGGGACAGGGTAATCGACGAGCAGTACTTC.

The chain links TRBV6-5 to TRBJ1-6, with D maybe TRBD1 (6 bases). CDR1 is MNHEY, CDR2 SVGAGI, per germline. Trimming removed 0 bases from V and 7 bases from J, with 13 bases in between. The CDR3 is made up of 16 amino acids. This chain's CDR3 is CASSYSKGHPNSPLHF. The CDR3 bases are TGTGCCAGCAGTTACTCCAAGGGACACCCCAATTCACCCCTCCACTTT.

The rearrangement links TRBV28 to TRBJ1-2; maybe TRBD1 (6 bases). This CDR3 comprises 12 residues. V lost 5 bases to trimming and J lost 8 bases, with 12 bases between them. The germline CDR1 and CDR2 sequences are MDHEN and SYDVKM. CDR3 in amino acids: CASSVTGSGYTF. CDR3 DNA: TGTGCCAGCAGTGTGACAGGTAGCGGCTACACCTTC.

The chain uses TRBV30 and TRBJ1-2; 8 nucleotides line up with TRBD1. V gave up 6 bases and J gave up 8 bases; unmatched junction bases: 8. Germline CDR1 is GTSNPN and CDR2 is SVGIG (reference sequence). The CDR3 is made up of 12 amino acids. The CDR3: CACPRGLAGYTF. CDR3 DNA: TGTGCCTGCCCCAGGGGGCTGGCGGGCTACACCTTC.

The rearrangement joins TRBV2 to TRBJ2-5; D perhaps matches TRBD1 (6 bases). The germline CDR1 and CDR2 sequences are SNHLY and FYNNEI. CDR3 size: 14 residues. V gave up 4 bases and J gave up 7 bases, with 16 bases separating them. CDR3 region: CASSARQAGGTQYF. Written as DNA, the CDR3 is TGTGCCAGCAGTGCCAGACAGGCTGGGGGGACCCAGTACTTC.

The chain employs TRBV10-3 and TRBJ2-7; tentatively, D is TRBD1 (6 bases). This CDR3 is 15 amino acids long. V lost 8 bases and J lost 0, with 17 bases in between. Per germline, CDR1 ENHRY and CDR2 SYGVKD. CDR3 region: CAIGLSRDNSYEQYF. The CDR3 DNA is TGTGCCATCGGACTGAGCCGGGACAACTCCTACGAGCAGTACTTC.

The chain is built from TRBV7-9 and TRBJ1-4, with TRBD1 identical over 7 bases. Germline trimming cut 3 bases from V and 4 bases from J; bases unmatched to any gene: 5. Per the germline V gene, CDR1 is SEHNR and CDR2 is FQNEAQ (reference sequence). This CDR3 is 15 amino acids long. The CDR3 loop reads CASSFGTANNEKLFF. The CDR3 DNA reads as TGTGCCAGCAGCTTCGGGACAGCCAATAATGAAAAACTGTTTTTT.

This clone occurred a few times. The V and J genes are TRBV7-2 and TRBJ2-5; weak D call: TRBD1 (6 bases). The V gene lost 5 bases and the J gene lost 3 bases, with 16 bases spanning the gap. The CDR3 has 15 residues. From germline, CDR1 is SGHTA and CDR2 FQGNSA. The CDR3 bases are TGTGCCAGCAGCCCCAGGACAGCTAGAAAAGAGACCCAGTACTTC. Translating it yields CASSPRTARKETQYF. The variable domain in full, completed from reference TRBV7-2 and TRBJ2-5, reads GAGVSQSPSNKVTEKGKDVELRCDPISGHTALYWYRQSLGQGLEFLIYFQGNSAPDKSGLPSDRFSAERTGGSVSTLTIQRTQQEDSAVYLCASSPRTARKETQYFGPGTRLLVL.